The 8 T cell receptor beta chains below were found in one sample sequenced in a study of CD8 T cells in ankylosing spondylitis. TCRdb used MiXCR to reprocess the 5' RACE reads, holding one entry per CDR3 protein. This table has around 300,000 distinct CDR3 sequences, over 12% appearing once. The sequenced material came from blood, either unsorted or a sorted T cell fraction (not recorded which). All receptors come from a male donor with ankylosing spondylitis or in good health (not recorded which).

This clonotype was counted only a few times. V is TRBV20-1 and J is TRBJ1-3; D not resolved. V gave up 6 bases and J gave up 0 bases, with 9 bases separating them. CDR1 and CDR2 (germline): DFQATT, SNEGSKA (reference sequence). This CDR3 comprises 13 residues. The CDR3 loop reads CSAGRNSGNTIYF. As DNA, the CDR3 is TGCAGTGCGGGGAGAAACTCTGGAAACACCATATATTTT.

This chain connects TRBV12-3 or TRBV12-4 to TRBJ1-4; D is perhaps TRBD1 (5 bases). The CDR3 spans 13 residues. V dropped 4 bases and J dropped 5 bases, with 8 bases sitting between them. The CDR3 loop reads CASSWGPNEKLFF. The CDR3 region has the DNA TGTGCCAGCAGTTGGGGACCCAATGAAAAACTGTTTTTT.

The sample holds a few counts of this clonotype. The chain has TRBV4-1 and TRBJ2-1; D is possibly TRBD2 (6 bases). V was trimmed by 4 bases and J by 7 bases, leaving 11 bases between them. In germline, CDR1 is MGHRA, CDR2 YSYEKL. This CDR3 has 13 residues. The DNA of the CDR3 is TGCGCCAGCAGCCCCGGGACTTTTAATGAGCAGTTCTTC. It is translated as CASSPGTFNEQFF.

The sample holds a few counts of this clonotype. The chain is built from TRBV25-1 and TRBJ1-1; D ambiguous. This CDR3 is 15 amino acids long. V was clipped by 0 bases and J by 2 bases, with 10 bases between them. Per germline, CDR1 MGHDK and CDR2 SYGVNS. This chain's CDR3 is CASSEYSGENTEAFF. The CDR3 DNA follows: TGTGCCAGCAGTGAATATAGCGGGGAAAACACTGAAGCTTTCTTT.

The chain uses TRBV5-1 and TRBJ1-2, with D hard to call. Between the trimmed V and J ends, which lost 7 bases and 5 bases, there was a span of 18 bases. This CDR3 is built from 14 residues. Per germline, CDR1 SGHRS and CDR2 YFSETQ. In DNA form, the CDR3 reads TGCGCCAGCGCCGGCGCGAGGGCCGATTATGGCTACACCTTC. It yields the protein CASAGARADYGYTF.

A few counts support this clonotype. This CDR3 reads CATTRAGAGGANVLTF. CDR3 bases: TGTGCCACCACAAGAGCGGGGGCGGGTGGGGCCAACGTCCTGACTTTC. The chain combines TRBV10-3 with TRBJ2-6, with TRBD2 identical over 8 bases. The CDR3 is made up of 16 amino acids. V lost 10 bases and J lost 3; bases outside the gene matches: 11. Germline CDR1 ENHRY, CDR2 SYGVKD.

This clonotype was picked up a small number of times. CDR3 bases: TGTGCCAGCAGTTACTCGGTGGGAAACTCCTACGAGCAGTACTTC. Amino acid sequence: CASSYSVGNSYEQYF. The chain joins TRBV6-5 to TRBJ2-7; D not certain. CDR1 is MNHEY and CDR2 is SVGAGI in the germline V gene. The CDR3 runs to 15 residues. Trimming left V 0 bases short and J 0 bases short, with 9 bases between.

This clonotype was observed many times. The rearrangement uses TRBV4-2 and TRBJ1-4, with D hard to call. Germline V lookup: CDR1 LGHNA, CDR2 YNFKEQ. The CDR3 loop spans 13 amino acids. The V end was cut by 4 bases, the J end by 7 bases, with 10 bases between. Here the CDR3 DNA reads TGTGCCAGCAGCCTCGAAGCGGGTGAAAAACTGTTTTTT. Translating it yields CASSLEAGEKLFF.